In its sample, the clone carrying this T cell receptor beta chain was seen a few times. The antigen is unknown. The data were obtained in a study of PD-1 blockade in classical Hodgkin lymphoma. In the study overall: Patients had nivolumab dosed at 3 mg/kg, delivered intravenously every 2 weeks. General study points: Undefined causes, possibly disease activity or prior therapy, underlie the repertoire differences. Healthy donors were reported to have higher baseline TCR diversity than newly diagnosed patients. Compared with baseline, CD4+ but not CD8+ TCR diversity had risen significantly by C4D1.

The CDR3 contains 17 residues. The germline CDR1 and CDR2 sequences are SGHNT and YENEEA. The germline V and J ends were trimmed by 5 bases and 0 bases, with 17 bases remaining between them. Every patient relapsed after autologous stem cell transplantation, and brentuximab vedotin exposure varied. TCRdb's table, derived via immunoSEQ multiplex PCR, lists solely in-frame clones and lacks some. The sample lists under 60,000 clones, about three quarters occurring once. This receptor was identified in a human donor with classical Hodgkin lymphoma. J is TRBJ2-1 and V is TRBV11-3, with a possible D match to TRBD2 (7 bases). Sequencing was performed on peripheral blood mononuclear cells (PBMCs), taken at baseline. The CDR3 here is CASSPGGGGSSYNEQFF. The CDR3 DNA reads as TGTGCCAGCAGCCCTGGAGGGGGGGGCTCCTCCTACAATGAGCAGTTCTTC.